This TCR beta chain comes out of a study of blood T cell repertoires in COVID-19. Clones were read by immunoSEQ multiplex PCR, and TCRdb kept only the in-frame ones, dropping some. The repertoire holds 95,000 to 100,000 clones, about 85% seen once, with around 2% in the top ten. This TCR derives from a woman aged 70-85 years with active or convalescent COVID-19. Sequenced input: peripheral blood.

CDR3 in DNA: TGTGCCAGCAGCTTCCGTTGGACTAGCGGAGAGCTGTTTTTT. It codes for CASSFRWTSGELFF. The chain joins TRBV5-6 to TRBJ2-2; 10 bases map to TRBD2. V gave up 2 bases and J gave up 11 bases; unmatched junction bases: 6. Looked up from germline, CDR1 is SGHDT and CDR2 is YYEEEE. There are 14 residues in the CDR3.